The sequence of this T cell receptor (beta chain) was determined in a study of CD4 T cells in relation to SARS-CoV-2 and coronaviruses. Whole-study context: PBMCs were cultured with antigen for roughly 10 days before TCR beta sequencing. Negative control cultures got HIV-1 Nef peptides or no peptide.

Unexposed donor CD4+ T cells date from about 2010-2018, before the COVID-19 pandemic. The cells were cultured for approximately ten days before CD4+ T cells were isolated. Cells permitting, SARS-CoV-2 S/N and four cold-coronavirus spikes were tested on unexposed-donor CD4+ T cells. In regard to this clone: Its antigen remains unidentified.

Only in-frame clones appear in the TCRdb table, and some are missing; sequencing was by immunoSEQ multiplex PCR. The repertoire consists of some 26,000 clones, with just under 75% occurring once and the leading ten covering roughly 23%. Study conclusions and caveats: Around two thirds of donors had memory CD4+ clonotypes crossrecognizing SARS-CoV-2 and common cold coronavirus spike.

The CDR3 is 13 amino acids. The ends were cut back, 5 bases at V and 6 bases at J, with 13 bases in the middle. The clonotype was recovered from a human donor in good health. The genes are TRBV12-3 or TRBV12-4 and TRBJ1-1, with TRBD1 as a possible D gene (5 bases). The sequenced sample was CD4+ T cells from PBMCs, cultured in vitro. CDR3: CASSETTVSEAFF. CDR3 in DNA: TGTGCCAGCAGTGAGACGACAGTCTCTGAAGCTTTCTTT.